This T cell receptor beta chain emerged from a study of blood T cells in healthy people across ages. Study conclusions and caveats: Possibly confounding the expanded clonotype changes was the fact that donor CMV status was unknown. Fewer expanded clones and more diversity marked long-lived versus aged donors.

The CDR3 loop spans 11 amino acids. Germline CDR1 reads DFQATT; CDR2 reads SNEGSKA (reference sequence). V gave up 3 bases and J gave up 6 bases, with 6 bases separating them. This clonotype has at least ten counts. Antigen specificity is unknown. The authors ran a second PCR of 7 to 11 cycles using a sample-barcoded 5' primer and a J-beta primer mix. Samples each returned at least 3 million CDR3-containing paired-end reads. TCRdb reprocessed the 5' RACE reads with MiXCR, giving one entry per CDR3 protein. In the table there are roughly 570,000 distinct CDR3 sequences, 27% of which are singletons. Isolating PBMCs gave at least 6.5 million of these cells per sample.

Sequenced material: blood. This clonotype was sampled from a woman in her 70s in good health. The chain recombines TRBV20-1 with TRBJ2-1, with no clear D. The CDR3 DNA sequence: TGCAGTGCTAGCGGGCCCAATGAGCAGTTCTTC. Its protein product is CSASGPNEQFF.